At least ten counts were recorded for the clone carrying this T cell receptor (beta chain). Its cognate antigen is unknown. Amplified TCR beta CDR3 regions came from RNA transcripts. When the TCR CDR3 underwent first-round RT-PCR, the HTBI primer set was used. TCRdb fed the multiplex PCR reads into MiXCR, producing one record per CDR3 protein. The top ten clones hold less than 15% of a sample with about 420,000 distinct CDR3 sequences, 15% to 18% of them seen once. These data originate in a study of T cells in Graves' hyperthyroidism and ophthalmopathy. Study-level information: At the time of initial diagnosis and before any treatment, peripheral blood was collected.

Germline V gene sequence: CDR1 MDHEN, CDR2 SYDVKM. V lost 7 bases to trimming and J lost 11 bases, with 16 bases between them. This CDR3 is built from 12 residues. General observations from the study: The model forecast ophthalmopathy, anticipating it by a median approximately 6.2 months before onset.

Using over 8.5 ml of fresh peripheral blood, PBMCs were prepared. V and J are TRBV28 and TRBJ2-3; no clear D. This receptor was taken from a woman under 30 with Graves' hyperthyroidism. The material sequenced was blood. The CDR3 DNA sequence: TGTGCCAGCACCATTCCCGGCAGAGAGCAGTATTTT. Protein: CASTIPGREQYF.